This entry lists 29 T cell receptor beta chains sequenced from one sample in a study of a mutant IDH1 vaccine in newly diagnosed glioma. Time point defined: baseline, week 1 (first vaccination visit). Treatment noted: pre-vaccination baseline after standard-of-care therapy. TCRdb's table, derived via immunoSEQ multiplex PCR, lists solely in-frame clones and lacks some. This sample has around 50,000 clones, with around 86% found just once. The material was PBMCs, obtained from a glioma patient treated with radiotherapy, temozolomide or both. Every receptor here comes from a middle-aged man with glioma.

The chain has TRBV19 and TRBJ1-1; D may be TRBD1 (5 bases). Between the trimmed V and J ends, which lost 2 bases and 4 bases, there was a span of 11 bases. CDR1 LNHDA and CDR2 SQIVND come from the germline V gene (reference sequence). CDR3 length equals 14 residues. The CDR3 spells CASSINQGFTEAFF. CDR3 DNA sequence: TGTGCCAGTAGTATAAACCAGGGTTTCACTGAAGCTTTCTTT.

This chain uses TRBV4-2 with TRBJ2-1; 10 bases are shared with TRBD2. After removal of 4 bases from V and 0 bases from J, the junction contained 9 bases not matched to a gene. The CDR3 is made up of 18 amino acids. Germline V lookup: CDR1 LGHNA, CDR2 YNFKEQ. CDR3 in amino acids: CASSRRLAGTSSYNEQFF. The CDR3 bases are TGTGCCAGCAGCCGTCGACTAGCGGGCACGAGCTCCTACAATGAGCAGTTCTTC.

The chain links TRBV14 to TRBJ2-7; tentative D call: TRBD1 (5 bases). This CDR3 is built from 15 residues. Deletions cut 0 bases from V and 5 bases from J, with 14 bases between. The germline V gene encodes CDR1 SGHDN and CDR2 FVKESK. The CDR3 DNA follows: TGTGCCAGCAGCCAAGATCGAATCAGGGAAGACGAGCAGTACTTC. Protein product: CASSQDRIREDEQYF.

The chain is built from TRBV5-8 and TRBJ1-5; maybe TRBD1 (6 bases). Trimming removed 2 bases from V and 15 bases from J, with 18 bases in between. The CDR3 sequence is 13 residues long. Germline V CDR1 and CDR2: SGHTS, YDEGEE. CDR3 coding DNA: TGTGCCAGCAGCTTAAAGGACAGCCAAGCATGGCATTTT. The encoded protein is CASSLKDSQAWHF.

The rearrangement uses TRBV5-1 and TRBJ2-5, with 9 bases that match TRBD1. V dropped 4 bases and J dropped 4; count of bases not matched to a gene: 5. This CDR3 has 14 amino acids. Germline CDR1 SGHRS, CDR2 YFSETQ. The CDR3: CASSVGQGGETQYF. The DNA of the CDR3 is TGCGCCAGCAGCGTGGGACAGGGTGGAGAGACCCAGTACTTC. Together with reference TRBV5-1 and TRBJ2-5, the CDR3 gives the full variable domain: KAGVTQTPRYLIKTRGQQVTLSCSPISGHRSVSWYQQTPGQGLQFLFEYFSETQRNKGNFPGRFSGRQFSNSRSEMNVSTLELGDSALYLCASSVGQGGETQYFGPGTRLLVL.

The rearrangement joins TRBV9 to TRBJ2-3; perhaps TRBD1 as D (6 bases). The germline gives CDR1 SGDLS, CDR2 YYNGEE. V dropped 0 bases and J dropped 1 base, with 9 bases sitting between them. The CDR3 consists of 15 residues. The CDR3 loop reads CASSVAPGGTDTQYF. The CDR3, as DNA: TGTGCCAGCAGCGTAGCTCCAGGGGGCACAGATACGCAGTATTTT.

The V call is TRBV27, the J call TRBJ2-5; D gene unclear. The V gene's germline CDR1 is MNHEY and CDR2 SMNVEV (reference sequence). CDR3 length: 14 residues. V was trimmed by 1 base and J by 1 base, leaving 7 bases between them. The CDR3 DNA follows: TGTGCCAGCAGTTTATGGGGAACCCAAGAGACCCAGTACTTC. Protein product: CASSLWGTQETQYF.

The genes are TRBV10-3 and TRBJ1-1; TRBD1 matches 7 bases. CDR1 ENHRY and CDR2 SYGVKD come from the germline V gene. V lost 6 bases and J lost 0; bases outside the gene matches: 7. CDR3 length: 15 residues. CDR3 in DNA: TGTGCCATCAGCAAAGCAGGGGGACTGAACACTGAAGCTTTCTTT. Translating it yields CAISKAGGLNTEAFF.

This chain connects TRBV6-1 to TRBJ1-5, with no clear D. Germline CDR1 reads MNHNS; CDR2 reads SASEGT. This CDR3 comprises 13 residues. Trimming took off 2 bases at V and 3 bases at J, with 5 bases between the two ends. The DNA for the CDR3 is TGTGCCAGCAGTGAATTGTTCAATCAGCCCCAGCATTTT. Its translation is CASSELFNQPQHF.

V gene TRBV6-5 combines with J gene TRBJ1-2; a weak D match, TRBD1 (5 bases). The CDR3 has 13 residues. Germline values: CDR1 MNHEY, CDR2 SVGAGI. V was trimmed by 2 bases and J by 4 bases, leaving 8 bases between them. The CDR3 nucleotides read TGTGCCAGCAGTTACCGACAGACCTATGGCTACACCTTC. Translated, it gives CASSYRQTYGYTF.

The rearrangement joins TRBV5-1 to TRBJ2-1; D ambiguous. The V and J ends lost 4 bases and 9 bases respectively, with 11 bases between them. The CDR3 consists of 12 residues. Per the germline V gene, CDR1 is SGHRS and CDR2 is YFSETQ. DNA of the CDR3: TGCGCCAGCAGCCCTGGGGTGGGTGAGCAGTTCTTC. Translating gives CASSPGVGEQFF.

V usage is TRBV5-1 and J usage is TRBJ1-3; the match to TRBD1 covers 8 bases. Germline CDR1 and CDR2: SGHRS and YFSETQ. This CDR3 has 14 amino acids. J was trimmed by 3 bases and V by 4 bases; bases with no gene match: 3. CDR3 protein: CASSIQGDGNTIYF. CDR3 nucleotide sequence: TGCGCCAGCAGCATACAGGGGGATGGAAACACCATATATTTT. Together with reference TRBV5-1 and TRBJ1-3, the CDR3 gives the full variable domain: KAGVTQTPRYLIKTRGQQVTLSCSPISGHRSVSWYQQTPGQGLQFLFEYFSETQRNKGNFPGRFSGRQFSNSRSEMNVSTLELGDSALYLCASSIQGDGNTIYFGEGSWLTVV.

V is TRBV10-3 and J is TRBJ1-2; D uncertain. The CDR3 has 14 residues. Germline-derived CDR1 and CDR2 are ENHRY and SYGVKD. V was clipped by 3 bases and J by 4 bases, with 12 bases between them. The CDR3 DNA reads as TGTGCCATCAGTGATGGCCCCGAGGGCTATGGCTACACCTTC. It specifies CAISDGPEGYGYTF.

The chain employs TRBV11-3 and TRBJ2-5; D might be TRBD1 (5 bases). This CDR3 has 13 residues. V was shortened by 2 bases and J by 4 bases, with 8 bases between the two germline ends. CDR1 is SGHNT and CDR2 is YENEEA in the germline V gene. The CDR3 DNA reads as TGTGCCAGCAGCTTACAGGGTGCAGAGACCCAGTACTTC. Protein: CASSLQGAETQYF. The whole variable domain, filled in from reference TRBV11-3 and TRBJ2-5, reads EAGVVQSPRYKIIEKKQPVAFWCNPISGHNTLYWYLQNLGQGPELLIRYENEEAVDDSQLPKDRFSAERLKGVDSTLKIQPAELGDSAVYLCASSLQGAETQYFGPGTRLLVL.

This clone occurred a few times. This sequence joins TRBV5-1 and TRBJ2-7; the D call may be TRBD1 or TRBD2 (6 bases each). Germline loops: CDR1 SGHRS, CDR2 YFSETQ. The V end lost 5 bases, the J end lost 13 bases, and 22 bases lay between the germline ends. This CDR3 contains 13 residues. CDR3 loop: CASRGGDLEGFYF. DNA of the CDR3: TGCGCCAGCAGAGGGGGAGACCTGGAGGGTTTTTACTTC.

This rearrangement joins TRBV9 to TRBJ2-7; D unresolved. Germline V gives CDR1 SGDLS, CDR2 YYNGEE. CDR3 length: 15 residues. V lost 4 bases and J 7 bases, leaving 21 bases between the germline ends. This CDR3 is CASSPTETPQREQYF. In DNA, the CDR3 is TGTGCCAGCAGCCCAACGGAGACCCCACAGCGAGAGCAGTACTTC.

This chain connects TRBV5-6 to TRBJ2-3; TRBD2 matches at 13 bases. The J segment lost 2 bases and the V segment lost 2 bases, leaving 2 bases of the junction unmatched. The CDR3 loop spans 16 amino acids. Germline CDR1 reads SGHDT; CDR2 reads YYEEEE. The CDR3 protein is CASSFGTSGDTDTQYF. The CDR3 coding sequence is TGTGCCAGCAGCTTCGGGACTAGCGGGGACACAGATACGCAGTATTTT. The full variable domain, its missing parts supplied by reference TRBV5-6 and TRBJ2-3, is DAGVTQSPTHLIKTRGQQVTLRCSPKSGHDTVSWYQQALGQGPQFIFQYYEEEERQRGNFPDRFSGHQFPNYSSELNVNALLLGDSALYLCASSFGTSGDTDTQYFGPGTRLTVL.

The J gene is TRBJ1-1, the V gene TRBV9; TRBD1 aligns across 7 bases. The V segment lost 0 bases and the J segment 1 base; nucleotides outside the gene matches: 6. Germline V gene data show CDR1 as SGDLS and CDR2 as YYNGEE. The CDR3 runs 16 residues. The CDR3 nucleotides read TGTGCCAGCAGCGTAGATCCGACAGGGTGGAACACTGAAGCTTTCTTT. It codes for CASSVDPTGWNTEAFF.

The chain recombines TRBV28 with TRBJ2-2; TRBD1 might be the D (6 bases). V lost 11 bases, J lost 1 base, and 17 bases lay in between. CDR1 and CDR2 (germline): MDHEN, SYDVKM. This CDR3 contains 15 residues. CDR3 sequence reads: CAVPKTGRNTGELFF. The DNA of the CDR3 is TGTGCCGTACCTAAAACAGGGAGGAACACCGGGGAGCTGTTTTTT.

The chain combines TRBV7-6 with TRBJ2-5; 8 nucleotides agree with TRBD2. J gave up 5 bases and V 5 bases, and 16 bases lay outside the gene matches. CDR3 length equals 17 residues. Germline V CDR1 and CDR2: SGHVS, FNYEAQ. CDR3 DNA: TGTGCCAGCAGCCGGGCCCCCTGGGAGCGGGAGAGGGAGACCCAGTACTTC. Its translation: CASSRAPWERERETQYF.

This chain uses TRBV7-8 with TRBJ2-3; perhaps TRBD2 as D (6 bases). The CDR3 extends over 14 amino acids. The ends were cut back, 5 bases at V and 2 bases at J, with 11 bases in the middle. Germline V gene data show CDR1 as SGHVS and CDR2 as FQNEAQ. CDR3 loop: CASSRGLITDTQYF. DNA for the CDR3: TGTGCCAGCAGCCGAGGACTAATCACAGATACGCAGTATTTT. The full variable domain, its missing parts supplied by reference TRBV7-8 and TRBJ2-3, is GAGVSQSPRYKVAKRGQDVALRCDPISGHVSLFWYQQALGQGPEFLTYFQNEAQLDKSGLPSDRFFAERPEGSVSTLKIQRTQQEDSAVYLCASSRGLITDTQYFGPGTRLTVL.

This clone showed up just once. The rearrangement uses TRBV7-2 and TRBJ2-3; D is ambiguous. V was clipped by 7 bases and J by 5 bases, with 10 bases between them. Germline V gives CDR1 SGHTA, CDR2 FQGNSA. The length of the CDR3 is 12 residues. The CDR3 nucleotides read TGTGCCAGCACCCAAACGGGAGATACGCAGTATTTT. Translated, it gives CASTQTGDTQYF.

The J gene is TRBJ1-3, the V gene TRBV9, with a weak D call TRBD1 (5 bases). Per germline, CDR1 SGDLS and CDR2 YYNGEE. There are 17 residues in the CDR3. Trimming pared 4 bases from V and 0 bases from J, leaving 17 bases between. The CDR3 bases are TGTGCCAGCAGCCCATCGCCTCCGGGGGTCTCTGGAAACACCATATATTTT. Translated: CASSPSPPGVSGNTIYF.

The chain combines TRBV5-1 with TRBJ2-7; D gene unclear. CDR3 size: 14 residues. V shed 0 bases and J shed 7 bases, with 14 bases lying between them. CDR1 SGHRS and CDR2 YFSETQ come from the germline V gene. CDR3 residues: CASSLGGSRYEQYF. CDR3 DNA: TGCGCCAGCAGCTTGGGGGGATCGAGGTATGAGCAGTACTTC.

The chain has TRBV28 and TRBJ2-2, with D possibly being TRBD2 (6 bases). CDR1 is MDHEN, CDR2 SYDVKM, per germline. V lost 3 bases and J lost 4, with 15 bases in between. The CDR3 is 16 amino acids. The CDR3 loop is CASSFFGTQGTGELFF. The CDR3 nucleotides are TGTGCCAGCAGTTTCTTTGGGACTCAGGGCACCGGGGAGCTGTTTTTT.

The chain's CDR3 is CASSLSAEDEQFF. CDR3 coding DNA: TGTGCCAGCAGCTTGAGTGCGGAAGATGAGCAGTTCTTC. V usage is TRBV5-4 and J usage is TRBJ2-1; D is undetermined. The CDR3 has 13 residues. Germline loops: CDR1 SGHNT, CDR2 YYREEE (reference sequence). Trimming took 1 base from V and 8 from J, leaving 10 bases between them.

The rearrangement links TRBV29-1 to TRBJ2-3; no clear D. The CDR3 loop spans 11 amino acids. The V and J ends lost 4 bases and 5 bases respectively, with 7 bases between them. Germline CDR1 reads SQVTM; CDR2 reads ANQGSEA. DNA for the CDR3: TGCAGCGTTGCATTAGGAGATACGCAGTATTTT. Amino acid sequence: CSVALGDTQYF.

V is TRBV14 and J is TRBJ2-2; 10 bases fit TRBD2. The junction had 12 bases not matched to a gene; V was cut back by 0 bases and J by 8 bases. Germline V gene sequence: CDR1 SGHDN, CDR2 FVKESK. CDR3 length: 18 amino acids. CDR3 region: CASSQEGGLAGVTGELFF. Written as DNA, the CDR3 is TGTGCCAGCAGCCAAGAAGGTGGGCTAGCGGGGGTCACGGGGGAGCTGTTTTTT.

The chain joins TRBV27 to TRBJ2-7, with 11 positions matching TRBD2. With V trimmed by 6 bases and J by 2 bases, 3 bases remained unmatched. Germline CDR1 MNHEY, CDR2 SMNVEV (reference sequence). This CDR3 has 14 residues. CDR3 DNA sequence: TGTGCCAGCAGAAGACTAGCGGGAACCTACGAGCAGTACTTC. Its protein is CASRRLAGTYEQYF.